The next 18 T cell receptor beta chains were all read from a single sample in a study of blood T cells in healthy people across ages. Alongside a J-beta primer mix, a sample-barcoded 5' primer served in a second PCR lasting about 6 to 12 cycles. TCRdb independently ran MiXCR on the 5' RACE reads; one entry per CDR3 protein. The top ten clones hold 20% to 25% of a sample with 580,000 or so distinct CDR3 sequences, 40% to 55% of them seen once. Source material: blood. Receptor source: an elderly man in good health.

This clonotype came up many times. This rearrangement joins TRBV7-9 to TRBJ2-5, with a tentative D call TRBD2 (6 bases). Trimming took off 1 base at V and 3 bases at J, with 9 bases between the two ends. This CDR3 is built from 14 residues. The germline CDR1 and CDR2 sequences are SEHNR and FQNEAQ (reference sequence). CDR3 nucleotides: TGTGCCAGCAGCTTAGGGAGGGGTGAAGAGACCCAGTACTTC. Protein sequence: CASSLGRGEETQYF.

J is TRBJ2-5 and V is TRBV7-2; tentative D call: TRBD1 (5 bases). The CDR3 totals 15 residues. Trimming removed 3 bases at V and 5 bases at J, with 16 bases between. Looked up from germline, CDR1 is SGHTA and CDR2 is FQGNSA. The chain's CDR3 is CASSFQGSQSETQYF. The CDR3 coding sequence is TGTGCCAGCAGCTTCCAGGGATCCCAGTCGGAGACCCAGTACTTC.

V is TRBV5-1 and J is TRBJ2-4; 7 nucleotides match TRBD2. Germline-derived CDR1 and CDR2 are SGHRS and YFSETQ. Trimming removed 0 bases from V and 6 bases from J; junction bases left unmatched: 9. This CDR3 contains 16 residues. The CDR3 loop reads CASSLEGRGRGNIQYF. CDR3 nucleotides: TGCGCCAGCAGCTTGGAGGGGAGGGGCAGAGGAAACATTCAGTACTTC.

The rearrangement uses TRBV5-1 and TRBJ2-7, with 12 nucleotides matching TRBD2. The CDR3 loop spans 16 amino acids. Germline CDR1 reads SGHRS; CDR2 reads YFSETQ. The V and J ends lost 0 bases and 6 bases, in that order; junction bases with no gene match: 7. CDR3 coding DNA: TGCGCCAGCAGCTTGGTACTAGCGGGAGGTTCAGGCGAGCAGTACTTC. Its translation is CASSLVLAGGSGEQYF.

This chain connects TRBV3-1 to TRBJ2-1; D is ambiguous. Germline V gene sequence: CDR1 LGHDT, CDR2 YNNKEL (reference sequence). V was pared by 4 bases and J by 8 bases, with 12 bases between. This CDR3 contains 13 residues. The CDR3 spells CASSLIHGHEQFF. DNA for the CDR3: TGTGCCAGCAGCCTTATCCATGGCCATGAGCAGTTCTTC.

The sample holds a few counts of this clonotype. The V gene is TRBV12-3 or TRBV12-4, the J gene TRBJ2-7; D is tentatively TRBD1 or TRBD2 (5 bases each). CDR3 length equals 15 residues. V gave up 3 bases and J gave up 2 bases, with 14 bases separating them. The CDR3 loop is CASSFRGGGTYEQYF. In DNA form, the CDR3 reads TGTGCCAGCAGTTTTCGGGGTGGGGGTACCTACGAGCAGTACTTC.

This chain connects TRBV29-1 to TRBJ2-3; D is undetermined. The V and J ends lost 7 bases and 1 base respectively, with 9 bases between them. Germline V lookup: CDR1 SQVTM, CDR2 ANQGSEA. The length of the CDR3 is 12 residues. CDR3 DNA: TGCAGCGCTGTAGAGGGCACAGATACGCAGTATTTT. Translation gives CSAVEGTDTQYF.

CDR3 region: CASSYRTSGVGETQYF. The DNA for the CDR3 is TGCGCCAGCAGCTACCGGACTAGCGGGGTTGGGGAGACCCAGTACTTC. The chain links TRBV5-1 to TRBJ2-5; 12 nucleotides agree with TRBD2. Germline V gene lookup returns CDR1 SGHRS and CDR2 YFSETQ. After removal of 3 bases from V and 5 bases from J, the junction contained 8 bases not matched to a gene. This CDR3 is 16 amino acids long.

This clonotype was observed a handful of times. The V and J genes are TRBV20-1 and TRBJ2-7; D might be TRBD1 (6 bases). Looked up from germline, CDR1 is DFQATT and CDR2 is SNEGSKA (reference sequence). The CDR3 has 15 residues. V lost 5 bases to trimming and J lost 4 bases, with 21 bases between them. Written as DNA, the CDR3 is TGCAGTGCTCCAGCCCCGGAGTCAGGGGCTTACGAGCAGTACTTC. This gives the protein CSAPAPESGAYEQYF.

This clonotype was observed at least ten times. The rearrangement joins TRBV29-1 to TRBJ2-1, with D perhaps TRBD1 (5 bases). CDR3 length: 13 amino acids. CDR1 is SQVTM, CDR2 ANQGSEA, per germline. The V end was cut by 6 bases, the J end by 1 base, with 10 bases between. Here the CDR3 DNA reads TGCAGCGTGACCCGACAGTCCTACAATGAGCAGTTCTTC. Amino acid sequence: CSVTRQSYNEQFF.

This clonotype has more than one count but fewer than ten. J is TRBJ2-5 and V is TRBV29-1; possibly TRBD2 for D (6 bases). Trimming cost V 8 bases and J 2 bases, with 15 bases left between them. Germline V gene lookup returns CDR1 SQVTM and CDR2 ANQGSEA. CDR3 length: 13 amino acids. The CDR3 bases are TGCAGCCTAAGGACGGGGGAACAAGAGACCCAGTACTTC. It translates to CSLRTGEQETQYF.

The chain couples TRBV5-1 to TRBJ2-1; TRBD1 aligns across 10 bases. Germline CDR1 reads SGHRS; CDR2 reads YFSETQ. The V gene end was trimmed by 7 bases and the J gene end by 2 bases; junction bases not matched to a gene: 6. The CDR3 contains 15 residues. This chain's CDR3 is CASQPGQGTYNEQFF. The CDR3 region has the DNA TGCGCCAGCCAGCCGGGACAGGGGACCTACAATGAGCAGTTCTTC.

The chain has TRBV15 and TRBJ2-5, with D possibly being TRBD1 (6 bases). Germline-derived CDR1 and CDR2 are LNHNV and YYDKDF (reference sequence). V lost 0 bases to trimming and J lost 1 base, with 9 bases between them. The CDR3 consists of 15 residues. Written as DNA, the CDR3 is TGTGCCACCAGCAGAGAAAGGGGGAGCCAAGAGACCCAGTACTTC. It translates to CATSRERGSQETQYF. The variable domain in full, with the rest retrieved from reference TRBV15 and TRBJ2-5, is DAMVIQNPRYQVTQFGKPVTLSCSQTLNHNVMYWYQQKSSQAPKLLFHYYDKDFNNEADTPDNFQSRRPNTSFCFLDIRSPGLGDTAMYLCATSRERGSQETQYFGPGTRLLVL.

This clonotype was seen a few times. The chain has TRBV12-3 or TRBV12-4 and TRBJ1-5; D uncertain. The V gene lost 3 bases and the J gene lost 3 bases, with 9 bases spanning the gap. This CDR3 has 14 amino acids. The CDR3: CASSFMVLNQPQHF. The CDR3 DNA follows: TGTGCCAGCAGTTTTATGGTACTCAATCAGCCCCAGCATTTT.

This clonotype was recorded many times. The CDR3 sequence is CASSEMVSFDEQFF. DNA of the CDR3: TGTGCCAGCAGTGAAATGGTTAGCTTCGATGAGCAGTTCTTC. The rearrangement links TRBV2 to TRBJ2-1; D gene ambiguous. V lost 2 bases and J lost 8, with 13 bases in between. This CDR3 is 14 amino acids long. Looked up from germline, CDR1 is SNHLY and CDR2 is FYNNEI.

This chain joins TRBV7-2 and TRBJ1-2; D not certain. The CDR3 is 11 residues long. V gave up 4 bases and J gave up 8 bases, with 8 bases separating them. CDR1 SGHTA and CDR2 FQGNSA come from the germline V gene. Here the CDR3 reads CASSSLGGYTF. CDR3 sequence (DNA): TGTGCCAGCAGCTCCTTGGGAGGCTACACCTTC.

The chain couples TRBV10-3 to TRBJ2-2; D is possibly TRBD1 or TRBD2 (5 bases each). Germline V lookup: CDR1 ENHRY, CDR2 SYGVKD. The CDR3 spans 16 residues. V was trimmed by 3 bases and J by 5 bases, leaving 16 bases between them. The CDR3 DNA follows: TGTGCCATCAGTGATATAATGAGGGGTTCGACCGGGGAGCTGTTTTTT. It codes for CAISDIMRGSTGELFF.

The rearrangement links TRBV7-2 to TRBJ2-7; 7 nucleotides align to TRBD1. The V gene's germline CDR1 is SGHTA and CDR2 FQGNSA. After removal of 5 bases from V and 2 bases from J, the junction contained 9 bases not matched to a gene. CDR3 size: 15 residues. CDR3 in amino acids: CASSRGQAPTYEQYF. As DNA, the CDR3 is TGTGCCAGCAGCCGTGGACAGGCGCCTACCTACGAGCAGTACTTC.